This T cell receptor (beta chain) was found in a study of molecular identifiers for immune sequencing clone quantification. In the study overall: In the replicates, RNA derived from around 20,000 or 100,000 naive CD8 cells was divided into five parts, and four were sequenced.

Study observations and caveats: Beyond 20 RNA copies, clones held over 99% of effector molecules, compared with under 1% in naive cells.

Bulk TCR libraries used previously described methods and listed TCR primers. Using its own MiXCR run on the PCR reads, TCRdb lists one record per CDR3 protein. The repertoire has hundreds of thousands of distinct CDR3 sequences, about 20% of them found once; the top ten carry 0.75% to 0.95%. Isolation of naive CD8 T cells was achieved by sorting on a CD8+CD4-CCR7+CD45RA+ phenotype. Worth noting for this clonotype: The target antigen is unknown.

V shed 5 bases and J shed 5 bases, with 10 bases lying between them. The CDR3 is made up of 12 amino acids. The chain recombines TRBV12-3 or TRBV12-4 with TRBJ2-7, with D unresolved. The sample taken for sequencing was naive CD8+ T cells from blood, with Jurkat cell RNA spiked in. Noted subset: FACS-sorted CD8+CD4-CCR7+CD45RA+ naive T cells. The sequence was obtained from a human donor in good health. Some libraries in this study had Jurkat cell RNA spiked in. This CDR3 reads CASSVLGHEQYF. DNA of the CDR3: TGTGCCAGCAGTGTACTTGGTCACGAGCAGTACTTC.